The rows below give T cell receptor beta chains drawn from one sample of a study of T-cell memory formation after mild COVID-19. TCRdb called the 5' RACE reads again in MiXCR, with one record for every CDR3 protein. The table includes roughly 300,000 distinct CDR3 sequences, roughly 8.2% detected once. The sequencing sample was made of PBMCs or a T cell subset sorted from them (not recorded which). The receptor set was obtained from a man aged 18-30 years who had mild COVID-19 (a few samples of this study predate the infection). Cell type and time point are not known. Both conserved end residues are part of each CDR3. A D gene is named only where the DNA matches it firmly. A row's size may be missing; if present it is once, few, many or a size class.

few	TRBV4-2	TRBJ2-5	.	TGTGCCAGCAGCCAAGAAGGGTTAGAGACCCAGTACTTC	CASSQEGLETQYF
.	TRBV6-1	TRBJ2-3	TRBD2	TGTGCCAGCAGCTTTCTAGCGGGGAGCACAGATACGCAGTATTTT	CASSFLAGSTDTQYF
.	TRBV28	TRBJ1-2	.	TGTGCCAGCAGTTTATTACTAACTCTATCAGGGGACTATGGCTACACCTTC	CASSLLLTLSGDYGYTF
.	TRBV7-2	TRBJ2-3	.	TGTGCCAGTCAAAAGACCCAGCTTAAAGATACGCAGTATTTT	CASQKTQLKDTQYF
.	TRBV20-1	TRBJ2-3	.	TGCAGTGCTAGAGATCGGGGGGCGGCCACAGATACGCAGTATTTT	CSARDRGAATDTQYF
.	TRBV4-1	TRBJ2-3	.	TGCGCCAGCAGCCGGATAGTGCGATCGATAGATACGCAGTATTTT	CASSRIVRSIDTQYF
few	TRBV24-1	TRBJ2-7	.	TGTGCCAACCTCGCGTTGATGGGGGCGCATGAGCAGTACTTC	CANLALMGAHEQYF
few	TRBV12-3/TRBV12-4	TRBJ1-2	TRBD1	TGTGCCAGCAGTCGCCGGACAGGGGGCGATGGCTACACCTTC	CASSRRTGGDGYTF
few	TRBV9	TRBJ2-2	.	TGTGCCAGCAGCGTAGATGGTTCGAACACCGGGGAGCTGTTTTTT	CASSVDGSNTGELFF
many	TRBV12-3/TRBV12-4	TRBJ1-1	.	TGTGCCGAAGACAGAGAAAACACTGAAGCTTTCTTT	CAEDRENTEAFF
.	TRBV5-1	TRBJ1-2	.	TGCGCCAGCAGCTTGTTCGGGTCTGGCTACACCTTC	CASSLFGSGYTF
few	TRBV27	TRBJ2-2	.	TGTGCCAGCAGTTTTACGGCTATGAACACCGGGGAGCTGTTTTTT	CASSFTAMNTGELFF
few	TRBV4-3	TRBJ2-2	TRBD2	TGCGCCAGCAGCCGTGATAGCGGGGGGGCTACCGGGGAGCTGTTTTTT	CASSRDSGGATGELFF
.	TRBV12-3/TRBV12-4	TRBJ2-5	.	TGTGCCAGCAGTAGGCAATCGGGGGAGACCCAGTACTTC	CASSRQSGETQYF
few	TRBV4-3	TRBJ2-5	.	TGCGCCAGCAGCCAAGGCCCCGGGAGTAGTTCGCAAGAGACCCAGTACTTC	CASSQGPGSSSQETQYF
many	TRBV7-9	TRBJ2-3	.	TGTGCCAGCAGCTTTGGAGGGGGCACAGATACGCAGTATTTT	CASSFGGGTDTQYF
few	TRBV10-3	TRBJ1-2	TRBD1	TGTGCCATCAGTGATCTGGACAGGCTTAACTATGGCTACACCTTC	CAISDLDRLNYGYTF
few	TRBV7-7	TRBJ2-3	.	TGTGCTAGCAGCTTAGGGAGCCCCACAGATACGCAGTATTTT	CASSLGSPTDTQYF
few	TRBV30	TRBJ2-5	.	TGTGCCTGGAGTAGGTGGGGCCTAATTCAGACCCAGTACTTC	CAWSRWGLIQTQYF
few	TRBV27	TRBJ1-1	.	.	CAVGPGQGTEAFF
many	TRBV4-1	TRBJ2-1	TRBD2	TGCGCCAGCAGCCTATGGGAGGGAATCTCGAATGAGCAGTTCTTC	CASSLWEGISNEQFF
.	TRBV4-1	TRBJ1-3	.	TGCGCCAGCAGCCAAGAGGCCAGGGTCGGAAACACCATATATTTT	CASSQEARVGNTIYF
.	TRBV12-5	TRBJ2-7	.	TGTGCTAGTGGTTTTCGGACAGCCACCTACGAGCAGTACTTC	CASGFRTATYEQYF
many	TRBV5-1	TRBJ2-5	.	TGCGCCAGCAGCCCGGAGGGAGGACAAGAGACCCAGTACTTC	CASSPEGGQETQYF
.	TRBV6-5	TRBJ2-3	.	TGTGCCAGCAGTGTACAGGTTAGCACAGATACGCAGTATTTT	CASSVQVSTDTQYF
.	TRBV4-1	TRBJ1-2	.	TGCGCCAGCAGCCAAGTCTACCGCTATGGCTACACCTTC	CASSQVYRYGYTF
.	TRBV6-4	TRBJ2-4	TRBD2	TGTGCCAGCAGTGACCAAGCGGGGGGGGGAAACATTCAGTACTTC	CASSDQAGGGNIQYF
few	TRBV5-1	TRBJ2-3	.	TGCGCCAGCAGCTTAAAAAGTGGAAGGACAGATACGCAGTATTTT	CASSLKSGRTDTQYF
.	TRBV7-2	TRBJ1-1	TRBD1	TGTGCCAGCAGGCCTACACAGGGGGCGGACACTGAAGCTTTCTTT	CASRPTQGADTEAFF
.	TRBV7-2	TRBJ1-1	.	TGTGCCAGCAGCTTAGTGGGCTGGGACATGAACACTGAAGCTTTCTTT	CASSLVGWDMNTEAFF
few	TRBV20-1	TRBJ2-5	TRBD1	TGCAGTGCTATCGCCTTGGCGGACAGGGGGCATAGTGAGGAGACCCAGTACTTC	CSAIALADRGHSEETQYF
.	TRBV12-3/TRBV12-4	TRBJ1-1	.	TGTGCCAGCAGTTTTCAGGGGTGGGGGGCTGAAGCTTTCTTT	CASSFQGWGAEAFF
.	TRBV20-1	TRBJ1-6	.	TGCAGTGCTAGCCGAACTAGCTCCTATAATTCACCCCTCCACTTT	CSASRTSSYNSPLHF
.	TRBV7-6	TRBJ2-3	.	TGTGCCAGCAGCTTAATTAGCGGCACAGATACGCAGTATTTT	CASSLISGTDTQYF
many	TRBV6-5	TRBJ2-5	.	TGTGCCAGCAACCGAGTTGGGGGCATTATAGAGACCCAGTACTTC	CASNRVGGIIETQYF
few	TRBV20-1	TRBJ1-5	.	TGCAGTGCTAGTTTGGGGTCTCTCCTTAGCAATCAGCCCCAGCATTTT	CSASLGSLLSNQPQHF
.	TRBV20-1	TRBJ1-4	TRBD1	TGCAGTGCTACCGACAGGGGGACTAATGAAAAACTGTTTTTT	CSATDRGTNEKLFF
few	TRBV2	TRBJ2-2	TRBD2	TGTGCCAGCAGAAGCAGTGGTAGCGGGTTCACCGGGGAGCTGTTTTTT	CASRSSGSGFTGELFF